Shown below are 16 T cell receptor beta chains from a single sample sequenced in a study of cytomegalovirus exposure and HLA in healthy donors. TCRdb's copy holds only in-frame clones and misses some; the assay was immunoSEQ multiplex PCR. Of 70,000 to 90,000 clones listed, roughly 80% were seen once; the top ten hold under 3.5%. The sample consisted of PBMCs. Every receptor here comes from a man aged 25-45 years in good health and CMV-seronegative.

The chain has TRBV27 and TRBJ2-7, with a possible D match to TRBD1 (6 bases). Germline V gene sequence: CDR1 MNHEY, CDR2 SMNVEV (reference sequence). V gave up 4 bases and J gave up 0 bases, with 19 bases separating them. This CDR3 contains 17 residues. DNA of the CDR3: TGTGCCAGCAGTTCTTCACATCCCGGGACAAACTCCTACGAGCAGTACGTC. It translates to CASSSSHPGTNSYEQYV.

In nucleotides, the CDR3 is TGTGCCAGCAGTTACCTCTTAGCGTCTAACTATGGCTACACCTTC. Protein product: CASSYLLASNYGYTF. The rearrangement links TRBV6-5 to TRBJ1-2; D remains ambiguous. V was cut by 2 bases and J by 0 bases, with 10 bases left in between. This CDR3 has 15 residues. CDR1 is MNHEY and CDR2 is SVGAGI in the germline V gene.

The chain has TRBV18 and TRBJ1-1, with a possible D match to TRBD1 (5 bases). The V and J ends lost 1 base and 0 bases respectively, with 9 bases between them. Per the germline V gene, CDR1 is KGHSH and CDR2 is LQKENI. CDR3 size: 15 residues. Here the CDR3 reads CASSPLQGLNTEAFF. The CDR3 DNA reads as TGTGCCAGCTCACCACTCCAGGGATTGAACACTGAAGCTTTCTTT.

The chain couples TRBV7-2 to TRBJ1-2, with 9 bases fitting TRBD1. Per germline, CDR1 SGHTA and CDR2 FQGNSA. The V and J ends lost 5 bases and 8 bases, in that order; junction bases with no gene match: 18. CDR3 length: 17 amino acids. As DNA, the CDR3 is TGTGCCAGCAGCCACAGGGGGCTGGGAGGGACATCGAAAGGCTACACCTTC. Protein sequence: CASSHRGLGGTSKGYTF.

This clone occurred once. The CDR3 reads CASSGFTGVNIEQYF. In nucleotides, the CDR3 is TGTGCCAGCAGTGGGTTCACAGGGGTTAATATCGAGCAGTACTTC. The chain uses TRBV6-1 and TRBJ2-7, with 7 bases aligning to TRBD1. The junction had 12 bases not matched to a gene; V was cut back by 4 bases and J by 6 bases. The CDR3 has 15 residues. Germline CDR1 and CDR2: MNHNS and SASEGT.

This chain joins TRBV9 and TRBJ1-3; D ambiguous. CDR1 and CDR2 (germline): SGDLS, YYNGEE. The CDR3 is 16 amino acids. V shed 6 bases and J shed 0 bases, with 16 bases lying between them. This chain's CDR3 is CASTEDGTSSGNTIYF. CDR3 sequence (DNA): TGTGCCAGCACAGAGGATGGCACCAGCTCTGGAAACACCATATATTTT.

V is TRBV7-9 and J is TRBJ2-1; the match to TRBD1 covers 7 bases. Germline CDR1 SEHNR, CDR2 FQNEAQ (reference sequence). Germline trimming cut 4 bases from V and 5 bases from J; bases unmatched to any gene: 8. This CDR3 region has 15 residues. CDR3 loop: CASSSFTGTDNEQFF. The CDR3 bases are TGTGCCAGCAGCTCGTTCACAGGGACAGACAATGAGCAGTTCTTC. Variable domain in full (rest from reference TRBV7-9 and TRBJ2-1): DTGVSQNPRHKITKRGQNVTFRCDPISEHNRLYWYRQTLGQGPEFLTYFQNEAQLEKSRLLSDRFSAERPKGSFSTLEIQRTEQGDSAMYLCASSSFTGTDNEQFFGPGTRLTVL.

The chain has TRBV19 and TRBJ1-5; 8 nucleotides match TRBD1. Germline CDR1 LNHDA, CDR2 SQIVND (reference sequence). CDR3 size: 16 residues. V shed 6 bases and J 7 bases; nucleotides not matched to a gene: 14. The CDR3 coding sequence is TGTGCCAGTAGCCGATCGTGGACAGGGTTCGACCAGCCCCAGCATTTT. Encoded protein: CASSRSWTGFDQPQHF.

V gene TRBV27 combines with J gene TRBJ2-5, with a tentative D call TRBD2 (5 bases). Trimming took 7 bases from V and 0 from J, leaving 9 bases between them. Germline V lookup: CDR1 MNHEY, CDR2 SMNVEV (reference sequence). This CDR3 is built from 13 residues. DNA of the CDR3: TGTGCCAGCAAGGAGGTGTACCAAGAGACCCAGTACTTC. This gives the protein CASKEVYQETQYF.

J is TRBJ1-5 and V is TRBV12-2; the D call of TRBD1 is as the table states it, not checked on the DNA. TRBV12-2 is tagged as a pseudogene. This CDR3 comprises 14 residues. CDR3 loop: CASRREGGRKPQHF. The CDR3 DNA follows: TGTGCAAGTCGCCGTGAAGGGGGCAGGAAGCCCCAGCATTTT.

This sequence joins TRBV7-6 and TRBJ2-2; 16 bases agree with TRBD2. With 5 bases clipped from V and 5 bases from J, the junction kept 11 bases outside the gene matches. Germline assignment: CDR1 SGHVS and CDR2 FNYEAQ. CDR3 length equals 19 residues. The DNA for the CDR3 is TGTGCCAGCAGCGAAGACGGGACTAGCGGGGGGGCTTATACCGGGGAGCTGTTTTTT. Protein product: CASSEDGTSGGAYTGELFF.

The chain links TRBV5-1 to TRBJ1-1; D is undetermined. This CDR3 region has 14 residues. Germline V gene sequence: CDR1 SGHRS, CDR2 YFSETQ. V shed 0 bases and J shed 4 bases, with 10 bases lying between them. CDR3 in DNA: TGCGCCAGCAGCTTGGGGCAGGTTGGCACTGAAGCTTTCTTT. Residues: CASSLGQVGTEAFF.

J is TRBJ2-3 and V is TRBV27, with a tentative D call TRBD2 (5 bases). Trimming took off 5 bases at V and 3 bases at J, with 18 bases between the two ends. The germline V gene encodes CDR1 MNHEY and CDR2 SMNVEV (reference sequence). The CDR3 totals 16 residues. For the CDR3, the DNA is TGTGCCAGCAGTACGGGAATGCTGGTTCCGACAGATACGCAGTATTTT. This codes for CASSTGMLVPTDTQYF.

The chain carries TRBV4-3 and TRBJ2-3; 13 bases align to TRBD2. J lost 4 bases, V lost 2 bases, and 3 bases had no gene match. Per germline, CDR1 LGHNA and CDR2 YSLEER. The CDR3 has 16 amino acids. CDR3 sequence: CASSQTSGRAPDTQYF. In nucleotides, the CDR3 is TGCGCCAGCAGCCAAACTAGCGGGAGGGCCCCAGATACGCAGTATTTT.

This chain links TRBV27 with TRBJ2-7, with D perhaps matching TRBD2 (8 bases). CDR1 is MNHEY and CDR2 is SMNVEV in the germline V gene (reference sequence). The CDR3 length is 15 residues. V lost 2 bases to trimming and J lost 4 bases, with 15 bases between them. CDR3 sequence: CASSLREGAVYEQYV. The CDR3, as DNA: TGTGCCAGCAGTTTACGGGAGGGGGCCGTTTACGAGCAGTACGTC.

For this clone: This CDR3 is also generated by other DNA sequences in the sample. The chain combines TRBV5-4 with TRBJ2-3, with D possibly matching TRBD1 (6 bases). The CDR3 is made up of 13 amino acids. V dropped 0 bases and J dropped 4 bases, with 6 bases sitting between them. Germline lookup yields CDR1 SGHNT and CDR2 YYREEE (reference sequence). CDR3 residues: CASSLEGADTQYF. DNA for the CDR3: TGTGCCAGCAGCTTGGAGGGGGCAGATACGCAGTATTTT.